This is a list of T cell receptor beta chains from one sample in a study of cytotoxic CD8 clonotypes in ibrutinib-treated CLL. The method was immunoSEQ multiplex PCR; TCRdb's version includes in-frame clones alone and lacks a portion of them. The sample includes approximately 300,000 clones, 70% to 80% of them seen just once. The input for sequencing was PBMCs, taken before ibrutinib treatment. These receptor sequences come from a human donor with chronic lymphocytic leukemia. Both conserved end residues are part of each CDR3. The D gene is left open where the match is weak. For some rows the clone size is stated as once, few or many, or as a class when expanded; others skip it.

D	size	V	J	DNA	CDR3
.	.	TRBV19	TRBJ1-1	TGTGCCAGTAGTATCGGTGGGGGGCGCAACACTGAAGCTTTCTTT	CASSIGGGRNTEAFF
.	once	TRBV5-1	TRBJ1-1	TGCGCCAGCAGAAAAGAGCCCATGAACACTGAAGCTTTCTTT	CASRKEPMNTEAFF
.	.	TRBV18	TRBJ2-7	TGTGCCAGCTCACCCAGGGGCCCCGGGTTGCGGGGGACCTCCTACGAGCAGTACTTC	CASSPRGPGLRGTSYEQYF
.	.	TRBV5-1	TRBJ1-1	TGCGCCAGCAGCTTGGGGACAGATAACACTGAAGCTTTCTTT	CASSLGTDNTEAFF
TRBD2	once	TRBV10-2	TRBJ2-1	TGCGCCAGCAGTGAGTCGAGACTAGCGGGGGGTCATGAGCAGTTCTTC	CASSESRLAGGHEQFF
.	few	TRBV5-1	TRBJ2-1	TGCGCCAGCAGCTTGCTCGGGGACTGGTTGGGTGGGCATGAGCAGTTCTTC	CASSLLGDWLGGHEQFF
.	.	TRBV11-3	TRBJ2-3	TGTGCCAGCAGCTTAGATCCAGATACGCAGTATTTT	CASSLDPDTQYF
.	.	TRBV19	TRBJ2-7	TGTGCCAGTAGTATAGGACGGGAGAACTACGAGCAGTACTTC	CASSIGRENYEQYF
.	once	TRBV5-1	TRBJ2-7	TGCGCCAGCAGCTTGGGCCGGGAGATCTACGAGCAGTACTTC	CASSLGREIYEQYF
.	few	TRBV27	TRBJ1-4	TGTGCCAGCAGTTTAGGCCAGGATGGGATTGAAAAACTGTTTTTT	CASSLGQDGIEKLFF
.	few	TRBV7-2	TRBJ2-7	TGTGCCAGCAGCTTCTCGGACAGAAGCTCCTACGAGCAGTACTTC	CASSFSDRSSYEQYF
.	.	TRBV6-5	TRBJ2-7	TGTGCCAGCAGTCCGGGACGGCTCGAGCAGTACTTC	CASSPGRLEQYF
TRBD2	.	TRBV7-8	TRBJ2-3	TGTGCCAGCAGCTTTCCCGGGACTAGCGGGAGGGTTGTGATGAGCACAGATACGCAGTATTTT	CASSFPGTSGRVVMSTDTQYF
TRBD1	.	TRBV7-6	TRBJ2-1	TGTGCCAGCAGCTTACGACAGGGGTCCTACAATGAGCAGTTCTTC	CASSLRQGSYNEQFF
.	.	TRBV28	TRBJ1-1	TGTGCCAGCAGTTTCACTTGGGGCACTGAAGCTTTCTTT	CASSFTWGTEAFF
.	.	TRBV14	TRBJ2-5	TGTGCCAGCAGCCAAGGGCCAGGGCTGGGGGAGACCCAGTACTTC	CASSQGPGLGETQYF
.	.	TRBV9	TRBJ2-2	TGTGCCAGCAGCGTTTGGGGGATGAACACCGGGGAGCTGTTTTTT	CASSVWGMNTGELFF
TRBD1	.	TRBV7-3	TRBJ2-5	TGTGCCAGCAGCGAAGACAGGGGGCCGCAAGAGACCCAGTACTTC	CASSEDRGPQETQYF
TRBD2	.	TRBV4-3	TRBJ2-1	TGCGCCAGCAGCCAAAGCGGGAGGCTTGAGGAGCAGTTCTTC	CASSQSGRLEEQFF
.	.	TRBV10-3	TRBJ2-3	TGTGCCATCAGTCAATCGGGAGTGATGGGAGATACGCAGTATTTT	CAISQSGVMGDTQYF
.	.	TRBV6-5	TRBJ1-2	TGTGCCAGCAGTTACGGGACTTACGGAGGCTACACCTTC	CASSYGTYGGYTF
.	.	TRBV25-1	TRBJ1-2	TGTGCCAGCAGGGGTCGGTCCAACTATGGCTACACCTTC	CASRGRSNYGYTF
.	few	TRBV30	TRBJ1-1	TGTGCCTGGAGTGTACCGACGGGGTACGTCGACACTGAAGCTTTCTTT	CAWSVPTGYVDTEAFF
TRBD2	.	TRBV4-1	TRBJ2-1	TGCGCCAGCAGCCGCTTGCCACTAGCGGGAAGGAATCAGCAGTTCTTC	CASSRLPLAGRNQQFF
.	.	TRBV15	TRBJ2-5	TGTGCCACCAGCAGAGATGGTGGGAGGACGTGGGAGACCCAGTACTTC	CATSRDGGRTWETQYF
.	.	TRBV5-4	TRBJ2-5	TGTGCCAGCAGCCAAAACACAGGGTTCGGGACCCAGTACTTC	CASSQNTGFGTQYF
.	.	TRBV7-2	TRBJ2-5	TGTGCCAGCAGCCCTAACGGGCTGGGTGAGACCCAGTACTTC	CASSPNGLGETQYF
.	.	TRBV7-2	TRBJ2-3	TGTGCCAGCAGCCCCGCCCAACTAGCAGACTTCACAGATACGCAGTATTTT	CASSPAQLADFTDTQYF
TRBD2	once	TRBV30	TRBJ2-7	TGTGCCTGGAGTGTAGGACTAGCGGGAGGATCCGAGCAGTACTTC	CAWSVGLAGGSEQYF
.	.	TRBV28	TRBJ1-1	TGTGCCAGCAGTTCCCACGGCCTGATTTCGTCTGAAGCTTTCTTT	CASSSHGLISSEAFF
.	.	TRBV28	TRBJ2-7	TGTGCCAGCAGTTTATCCTTATACGAGCAGTACTTC	CASSLSLYEQYF
.	.	TRBV7-9	TRBJ2-1	TGTGCCAGCAGCTTAATTCCGGGAGTAAGAATAGACTCCTACAATGAGCAGTTCTTC	CASSLIPGVRIDSYNEQFF
.	.	TRBV7-9	TRBJ2-1	TGTGCCAGTGCATACGGAAACAATGAGCAGTTCTTC	CASAYGNNEQFF
.	.	TRBV18	TRBJ2-1	TGTGCCAGCTCTACAGTAGGCGGAAACAATGAGCAGTTCTTC	CASSTVGGNNEQFF
.	once	TRBV10-2	TRBJ1-1	TGCGCCAGGGACGCGGAGGGCGGAATAAAGGGTTACACTGAAGCTTTCTTT	CARDAEGGIKGYTEAFF
.	.	TRBV7-6	TRBJ2-1	TGTGCCAGCAGCCAGAGTCCCCGGGGGGAGCAGTTCTTC	CASSQSPRGEQFF
.	.	TRBV10-1	TRBJ1-3	TGCGCCAGCAGTCGCGATTCTGGAAACACCATATATTTT	CASSRDSGNTIYF
.	few	TRBV5-6	TRBJ1-2	TGTGCCAGCAGCTTGGGGGCAGCAAGTGGCTACACCTTC	CASSLGAASGYTF
TRBD1	.	TRBV5-6	TRBJ2-7	TGTGCCAGCCAAGAGGGGACAGACTACGAGCAGTACTTC	CASQEGTDYEQYF
.	.	TRBV4-3	TRBJ2-7	TGCGCCAGCAGCCCGAGATCGGGCTACGAGCAGTACTTC	CASSPRSGYEQYF
TRBD2	.	TRBV5-1	TRBJ2-3	TGCGCCAGCAGCTTGGACGGGAGGACCGCAGATACGCAGTATTTT	CASSLDGRTADTQYF
TRBD2	.	TRBV11-2	TRBJ2-7	TGTGCCAGCAGCCGAGGGACTAGCGGGAGGGGCGAGCAGTACTTC	CASSRGTSGRGEQYF
.	.	TRBV4-3	TRBJ1-1	TGCGCCAGCAGCCAAGGACGGGGTACTGAAGCTTTCTTT	CASSQGRGTEAFF
TRBD2	.	TRBV7-2	TRBJ2-7	TGTGCCAGCAGCCCATCGAGGACTAGCGGGATTTACTACGAGCAGTACTTC	CASSPSRTSGIYYEQYF
.	.	TRBV4-1	TRBJ2-4	TGCGCCAGCAGCCAAGATATAGGTGCTCGACAAGTGAGAAACATTCAGTACTTC	CASSQDIGARQVRNIQYF
TRBD1	few	TRBV5-1	TRBJ2-1	TGCGCCAGCAGCTTGGCGGCAGGGGGAATTAATGAGCAGTTCTTC	CASSLAAGGINEQFF
.	few	TRBV10-3	TRBJ1-4	TGTGCCATCTCGAGCCAGGGGAAGGGCGGTAATGAAAAACTGTTTTTT	CAISSQGKGGNEKLFF
.	.	TRBV6-5	TRBJ2-7	TGTGCCAGCAGTTATAGTTCGGCTTACTCCTACGAGCAGTACTTC	CASSYSSAYSYEQYF
TRBD1	.	TRBV4-1	TRBJ2-3	TGCGCCAGCAGCCTGGACAGGGCTCCAGATACGCAGTATTTT	CASSLDRAPDTQYF
.	.	TRBV6-6	TRBJ1-1	TGTGCCAGCGCTAACACTGAAGCTTTCTTT	CASANTEAFF
.	.	TRBV5-4	TRBJ2-7	TGTGCCAGCAGTTTCCGGACCTACGAGCAGTACTTC	CASSFRTYEQYF
.	.	TRBV14	TRBJ2-5	TGTGCCAGCCAAGCGCAACTCCAAGAGACCCAGTACTTC	CASQAQLQETQYF
TRBD2	.	TRBV9	TRBJ2-1	TGTGCCAGCAGCGTAGGGACTAGCGGGAGGATGGGTCGAGGGTACAATGAGCAGTTCTTC	CASSVGTSGRMGRGYNEQFF
.	.	TRBV19	TRBJ1-4	TGTGCCAGTAGTACGATCGGCTCCGGGGAAAAACTGTTTTTT	CASSTIGSGEKLFF
TRBD1	.	TRBV6-5	TRBJ1-5	TGTGCCAGCAGACCCGACAGGGGGCAGCTTCAGCCCCAGCATTTT	CASRPDRGQLQPQHF
TRBD2	few	TRBV2	TRBJ2-1	TGTGCCAGCAGAGACGGACTAGTAACCTACAATGAGCAGTTCTTC	CASRDGLVTYNEQFF
TRBD1	.	TRBV9	TRBJ1-1	TGTGCCAGCAGCGCGACAGGGGTACGTGCTTTCTTT	CASSATGVRAFF